What follows describes a single T cell receptor beta chain. No cognate antigen has been identified for it. Within one base of it there is no much larger clone, and no base qualities were kept. The immunoSEQ Assay, a bias-controlled multiplex PCR, was used to amplify TCRbeta CDR3 regions from genomic DNA. The original methods were these. Within the assay, amplification of reference gene primers was used to estimate how many nucleated cells each sample contained. To quantify the absolute abundance of each unique TCRbeta CDR3 rearrangement, sequence reads were collapsed and filtered. For each sample, productive Simpson clonality was calculated by taking the square root of Simpson's diversity index across productive rearrangements. This immuneACCESS table, as held by TCRdb, lists in-frame sequences with V and J called but not all clones. Of the missing ones, under half trace to an unresolved V gene in checked studies; the others have no known cause. D and trimming come from the DNA, and the V and J calls and clone size come from that table. This sample gives 200,000 to 250,000 clones in total; about 90% of them show up just once. The ten largest make up 10% to 13% of the sample.

The data derive from a study of blood T cell repertoires in COVID-19 (dated by TCRdb to about 2020). About the investigation overall: Samples covering the acute and convalescent phases of COVID-19 were provided by collaborators in the United States, Italy and Spain. The material from the prospective study consisted of cDNA or gDNA derived from T cells, B-cell-depleted T cells, or PBMCs. The dataset comprised deeply sampled blood TCRbeta repertoires from subjects exposed to, actively infected with, or recovered from COVID-19. The repertoires were made available in a free public database intended to serve as a resource for research on the immune response to SARS-CoV-2. The samples were drawn from two sources: the first 160 participants of the ongoing ImmuneRACE study, and 950 to 1,500 subjects contributed by 6 global collaborators. A de-identified subject ID, COVID-19 status, age in years and sex were almost always included in the sample metadata. Where available, HLA class I and class II types were obtained from metadata supplied by the sample provider rather than from assay-based typing. The research as a whole found: The quantity of clinical and demographic metadata differed by source and by participant and was supplied without curation.

Participants in the prospective study were aged roughly 18 to 89 years, lived in approximately 26 United States geographic areas, and enrolled through a virtual design. In the prospective study, participants were assigned to cohorts based on the clinical history participants reported in a screening survey and a study questionnaire. Recovered participants in ImmuneRACE Cohort 3 were defined as having two consecutive negative NP/OP PCR tests, clearance from a healthcare professional, or resolution of symptoms. In the prospective study, mobile phlebotomists collected whole blood, serum and a nasopharyngeal or oropharyngeal swab from each participant. Participants in the prospective study had the option to provide additional blood draws and questionnaires over an approximately 2-month period. Before DNA extraction, blood samples from the prospective study were shipped at room temperature or frozen.

CDR3 length: 13 amino acids, cysteine to phenylalanine. Only CDR3 DNA is held: 39 bases, read in frame from base 1. The germline V gene encodes CDR1 SQVTM and CDR2 ANQGSEA. V is cut by 4 bases and J by 2 bases, and the space between the germline ends is 8 bases. This TCR derives from a man aged 25 to 40 who had recovered from COVID-19. Recombination joined TRBV29-1 with TRBJ2-2; the D gene assignment is ambiguous. Sequencing used PBMCs or T cells enriched from blood (not recorded which). The CDR3 corresponds to CSVVAENTGELFF. The nucleotide sequence reads TGCAGCGTTGTTGCAGAAAACACCGGGGAGCTGTTTTTT.